The 10 T cell receptor beta chains below were found in one sample sequenced in a study of T cells in Graves' hyperthyroidism and ophthalmopathy. The investigators amplified TCR beta CDR3 regions from RNA transcripts. First-round RT-PCR of the TCR CDR3 relied on the HTBI primer set. In TCRdb, the multiplex PCR reads were re-called with MiXCR into one record per CDR3 protein. This sample has some 270,000 distinct CDR3 sequences, with about an eighth found just once. The sequenced material came from blood. The receptors come from a woman aged 25 to 39 with Graves' hyperthyroidism that later progressed to Graves' ophthalmopathy.

This clonotype occurred many times. The chain is built from TRBV6-1 and TRBJ1-3; tentative D call: TRBD1 (6 bases). The V end was cut by 4 bases, the J end by 0 bases, with 10 bases between. This CDR3 has 15 amino acids. The germline CDR1 and CDR2 sequences are MNHNS and SASEGT. CDR3 in DNA: TGTGCCAGCAGTGTAGACAGGAGCTCTGGAAACACCATATATTTT. This sequence encodes CASSVDRSSGNTIYF.

This chain joins TRBV7-2 and TRBJ2-7; 14 positions match TRBD2. Trimming at V came to 8 bases and at J to 6 bases, leaving 6 bases not matched to a gene. CDR1 and CDR2 from the germline V gene are SGHTA and FQGNSA. The CDR3 is 14 amino acids. As DNA, the CDR3 is TGTGCCAGCTCCGGGACTAGCGGGAGTGGCGAGCAGTACTTC. Translated, it gives CASSGTSGSGEQYF.

V usage is TRBV7-9 and J usage is TRBJ2-3; the match to TRBD1 covers 7 bases. J gave up 0 bases and V 2 bases, and 11 bases lay outside the gene matches. The germline V gene has CDR1 SEHNR and CDR2 FQNEAQ (reference sequence). The CDR3 length is 18 residues. The chain's CDR3 is CASSLRPWTGGSTDTQYF. The CDR3 DNA reads TGTGCCAGCAGCTTAAGACCCTGGACAGGCGGAAGCACAGATACGCAGTATTTT.

Points on this clonotype: A read error may explain this, as a much larger clone is one base away. The chain links TRBV27 to TRBJ2-7; a weak D match, TRBD2 (5 bases). The CDR3 sequence is 16 residues long. CDR1 is MNHEY and CDR2 is SMNVEV in the germline V gene (reference sequence). CDR3 amino acids: CASSLSGGVDSRERYF. The CDR3 DNA reads as TGTGCCAGCAGTTTATCGGGTGGGGTGGATTCTAGGGAGCGGTACTTC.

The chain combines TRBV6-1 with TRBJ2-1; 7 nucleotides match TRBD2. CDR3 length: 13 amino acids. V was clipped by 7 bases and J by 9 bases; unmatched bases: 9. CDR1 and CDR2 from the germline V gene are MNHNS and SASEGT. The CDR3 loop reads CASIAGRTSEQFF. The CDR3 nucleotides read TGTGCCAGCATCGCGGGAAGGACTAGTGAGCAGTTCTTC.

This clonotype was detected ten times or more. The CDR3 DNA reads TGTGCCAGCAGCGGAATAGCGGGCCCCTACGAGCAGTACTTC. This encodes CASSGIAGPYEQYF. The chain uses TRBV7-2 and TRBJ2-7, with 7 positions matching TRBD2. Germline values: CDR1 SGHTA, CDR2 FQGNSA. The CDR3 extends over 14 amino acids. The junction had 6 bases not matched to a gene; V was cut back by 5 bases and J by 2 bases.

Notes on this clonotype: With a much larger clone just one base away, this may be a read error. Lacking the conserved final phenylalanine or tryptophan, this CDR3 likely reflects a read error. The chain has TRBV27 and TRBJ2-5; D is perhaps TRBD1 or TRBD2 (6 bases each). Trimming left V 8 bases short and J 2 bases short, with 18 bases between. The germline gives CDR1 MNHEY, CDR2 SMNVEV (reference sequence). CDR3 length equals 15 residues. The CDR3: CASRPRGGPQETQYS. The CDR3 nucleotides read TGTGCCAGCCGTCCCCGTGGGGGGCCTCAAGAGACCCAGTACTCC.

This clonotype showed up many times. The chain joins TRBV5-1 to TRBJ1-4, with D uncertain. The germline V gene has CDR1 SGHRS and CDR2 YFSETQ. The CDR3 is made up of 14 amino acids. V lost 0 bases and J 6 bases, leaving 9 bases between the germline ends. CDR3 in DNA: TGCGCCAGCAGCTTGGCCGCCCCCGATGAAAAACTGTTTTTT. Residues: CASSLAAPDEKLFF.

Ten or more counts support this clonotype. The gene calls are TRBV20-1 and TRBJ2-7; 8 bases map to TRBD1. V gave up 8 bases and J gave up 3 bases; unmatched junction bases: 6. CDR1 and CDR2 (germline): DFQATT, SNEGSKA (reference sequence). CDR3 length: 12 residues. CDR3 in amino acids: CSTETGDYEQYF. The CDR3 nucleotides read TGCAGTACCGAGACAGGGGACTACGAGCAGTACTTC.

The chain employs TRBV12-3 or TRBV12-4 and TRBJ1-1; D unclear. The CDR3 has 16 amino acids. The V end lost 7 bases, the J end lost 1 base, and 19 bases lay between the germline ends. CDR3 residues: CASTKQPLDGNTEAFF. As DNA, the CDR3 is TGTGCCAGCACCAAACAACCATTGGACGGGAACACTGAAGCTTTCTTT.